Listed here are 26 T cell receptor beta chains from one sample, sequenced in a study of beta chain features in type 1 diabetes. Study-level findings and limits: All four CD4+ subsets of Type 1 diabetes patients contained TCRB CDR3s that were moderately but significantly shorter.

Antigens of these TCRs are unknown. Expressed TCRB transcripts were sequenced after all isolated RNA was converted to cDNA. Produced via immunoSEQ multiplex PCR; TCRdb's table is partial and in-frame only. The sample has hundreds of thousands of clones, around 15% seen once. What was sequenced was naive CD4+ T cells from blood. The receptor source for this set is a man between 18 and 35 years old with type 1 diabetes.

The chain combines TRBV11-2 with TRBJ2-1, with 15 bases identical to TRBD2. In germline, CDR1 is SGHAT, CDR2 FQNNGV. The V and J ends lost 3 bases and 7 bases, in that order; junction bases with no gene match: 4. The CDR3 runs to 16 residues. The CDR3 region has the DNA TGTGCCAGCAGCTTTGGACTAGCGGGAGGGTGGAATGAGCAGTTCTTC. It encodes CASSFGLAGGWNEQFF.

This clone was detected only a few times. This chain connects TRBV7-2 to TRBJ2-3; 9 positions match TRBD2. J gave up 0 bases and V 2 bases, and 6 bases lay outside the gene matches. CDR1 is SGHTA, CDR2 FQGNSA, per germline. This CDR3 comprises 17 residues. In DNA, the CDR3 is TGTGCCAGCAGCTTAACGACTAGCGGTGTTAGCACAGATACGCAGTATTTT. This translates into CASSLTTSGVSTDTQYF.

The chain couples TRBV18 to TRBJ2-6; D is uncertain. The CDR3 extends over 15 amino acids. The V end was cut by 2 bases, the J end by 2 bases, with 7 bases between. Germline V gene data show CDR1 as KGHSH and CDR2 as LQKENI. This CDR3 reads CASSPGRTGANVLTF. The CDR3 bases are TGTGCCAGCTCACCAGGCCGGACTGGGGCCAACGTCCTGACTTTC. Based on the CDR3 plus reference TRBV18 and TRBJ2-6, the full variable domain is NAGVMQNPRHLVRRRGQEARLRCSPMKGHSHVYWYRQLPEEGLKFMVYLQKENIIDESGMPKERFSAEFPKEGPSILRIQQVVRGDSAAYFCASSPGRTGANVLTFGAGSRLTVL.

This clone was seen only a few times. The chain links TRBV4-3 to TRBJ2-3; no reliable D call. Germline V CDR1 and CDR2: LGHNA, YSLEER. The CDR3 is made up of 13 amino acids. Deletions cut 4 bases from V and 3 bases from J, with 8 bases between. The CDR3 sequence is CASSLLRTDTQYF. CDR3 in DNA: TGCGCCAGCAGCCTACTAAGGACAGATACGCAGTATTTT.

J is TRBJ1-1 and V is TRBV21-1. TRBV21-1 is a known pseudogene. The CDR3 length is 9 residues. CDR3 DNA: TGTGCCAGAGGTCATGAAGCTTTCTTT. Its protein product is CARGHEAFF.

This chain uses TRBV6-1 with TRBJ2-1; the D is unclear. The CDR3 runs to 13 residues. Germline V CDR1 and CDR2: MNHNS, SASEGT. V shed 4 bases and J shed 2 bases, with 6 bases lying between them. CDR3 in amino acids: CASSVSTYNEQFF. As DNA, the CDR3 is TGTGCCAGCAGTGTTTCTACCTACAATGAGCAGTTCTTC.

This clone was detected a few times. This chain connects TRBV11-1 to TRBJ2-5; no reliable D call. The CDR3 covers 14 residues. Trimming cost V 3 bases and J 3 bases, with 11 bases left between them. Germline loops: CDR1 SGHAT, CDR2 FQDESV (reference sequence). CDR3 in amino acids: CASSLRRLEETQYF. The CDR3 coding sequence is TGTGCCAGCAGCTTGAGACGGCTCGAAGAGACCCAGTACTTC.

This chain joins TRBV10-3 and TRBJ2-7; tentatively, D is TRBD1 or TRBD2 (6 bases each). Germline assignment: CDR1 ENHRY and CDR2 SYGVKD. V was shortened by 2 bases and J by 1 base, with 12 bases between the two germline ends. This CDR3 is built from 15 residues. The CDR3 DNA is TGTGCCATCAGTGAGCGGGGGCCTACTTCCTACGAGCAGTACTTC. This sequence encodes CAISERGPTSYEQYF.

V gene TRBV6-6 combines with J gene TRBJ2-4; 7 bases align to TRBD2. Trimming at V came to 5 bases and at J to 6 bases, leaving 7 bases not matched to a gene. The CDR3 has 14 amino acids. In germline, CDR1 is MNHNY, CDR2 SVGAGI (reference sequence). CDR3 loop: CASSIGGSPNIQYF. CDR3 coding DNA: TGTGCCAGCAGTATCGGGGGGTCCCCAAACATTCAGTACTTC.

This clone has only a few counts. The chain carries TRBV9 and TRBJ2-1; TRBD2 agrees at 11 bases. The V gene's germline CDR1 is SGDLS and CDR2 YYNGEE. There are 16 residues in the CDR3. Germline trimming cut 4 bases from V and 7 bases from J; bases unmatched to any gene: 10. This chain's CDR3 is CASSTRLAGGGNEQFF. CDR3 DNA sequence: TGTGCCAGCAGCACCCGTCTAGCGGGAGGAGGGAATGAGCAGTTCTTC.

V gene TRBV7-3 combines with J gene TRBJ2-3; D is possibly TRBD2 (6 bases). The CDR3 covers 13 residues. The V gene's germline CDR1 is SGHTA and CDR2 FQGTGA. V lost 5 bases and J 7 bases, leaving 13 bases between the germline ends. CDR3 residues: CASSPGLSYTQYF. The CDR3 nucleotides are TGTGCCAGCAGCCCGGGACTCTCATATACGCAGTATTTT.

The chain couples TRBV27 to TRBJ1-2; unclear D gene. The germline CDR1 and CDR2 sequences are MNHEY and SMNVEV (reference sequence). CDR3 length equals 13 residues. V was shortened by 9 bases and J by 3 bases, with 14 bases between the two germline ends. The CDR3 is CASLIHSDYGYTF. The DNA for the CDR3 is TGTGCCAGTCTTATCCATTCGGACTATGGCTACACCTTC.

A few counts support this clone. The V gene is TRBV9, the J gene TRBJ1-1; TRBD1 aligns across 7 bases. In germline, CDR1 is SGDLS, CDR2 YYNGEE. The CDR3 is 16 residues long. The V and J ends lost 4 bases and 5 bases, in that order; junction bases with no gene match: 14. CDR3 sequence (DNA): TGTGCCAGCAGCACTCGACAGGGTATGACCGGGACTGAAGCTTTCTTT. Translation: CASSTRQGMTGTEAFF.

The chain couples TRBV7-2 to TRBJ1-5; unclear D gene. Per the germline V gene, CDR1 is SGHTA and CDR2 is FQGNSA. This CDR3 is 16 amino acids long. V lost 1 base and J 0 bases, leaving 10 bases between the germline ends. CDR3 sequence: CASSLGRLRSNQPQHF. CDR3 nucleotides: TGTGCCAGCAGCTTAGGGCGTCTTCGTAGCAATCAGCCCCAGCATTTT.

The chain employs TRBV6-4 and TRBJ2-1; 7 bases fit TRBD2. The CDR3 loop spans 16 amino acids. After removal of 0 bases from V and 6 bases from J, the junction contained 8 bases not matched to a gene. CDR1 and CDR2 (germline): MRHNA, SNTAGT. Written as DNA, the CDR3 is TGTGCCAGCAGTGACTCGAGAGCGGGGAACTCCAATGAGCAGTTCTTC. Translation: CASSDSRAGNSNEQFF.

The rearrangement joins TRBV6-5 to TRBJ2-7; 8 bases match TRBD1. The CDR3 runs to 15 residues. V lost 0 bases and J lost 3; bases outside the gene matches: 4. The germline V gene encodes CDR1 MNHEY and CDR2 SVGAGI. In nucleotides, the CDR3 is TGTGCCAGCAGTTACTCAGGGACAGGCAACTACGAGCAGTACTTC. Protein: CASSYSGTGNYEQYF.

This chain connects TRBV6-6 to TRBJ1-1, with D possibly being TRBD1 (5 bases). This CDR3 has 14 residues. V was clipped by 6 bases and J by 0 bases, with 11 bases between them. Germline CDR1 reads MNHNY; CDR2 reads SVGAGI (reference sequence). CDR3 coding DNA: TGTGCCAGCAGACCCTCGGGGGTGAACACTGAAGCTTTCTTT. Protein sequence: CASRPSGVNTEAFF.

This clone was counted a few times. The V and J genes are TRBV7-9 and TRBJ1-4; D ambiguous. This CDR3 comprises 12 residues. CDR1 and CDR2 (germline): SEHNR, FQNEAQ (reference sequence). The V and J ends lost 7 bases and 8 bases respectively, with 11 bases between them. CDR3 in DNA: TGTGCCAGCACCCCCCTGCCCGAAAAACTGTTTTTT. As protein: CASTPLPEKLFF.

About this clone: At one end the junction does not follow the germline gene, possibly because of a read error. The CDR3: CASSQDRFADSIF. CDR3 nucleotides: TGTGCCAGCAGCCAAGATCGTTTCGCGGACAGTATATTC. This chain uses TRBV14 with TRBJ2-7, with D possibly TRBD1 on 6 matching bases. The CDR3 has 13 amino acids. Germline CDR1 and CDR2: SGHDN and FVKESK.

The CDR3 bases are TGTGCCACCAGCAGAGATGCCAGGTTAGCTTTGATGCAGTATTTT. It translates to CATSRDARLALMQYF. The chain joins TRBV15 to TRBJ2-3; D is unclear. V was trimmed by 0 bases and J by 11 bases, leaving 18 bases between them. CDR3 size: 15 residues. Germline V gene sequence: CDR1 LNHNV, CDR2 YYDKDF (reference sequence).

This clone turned up a few times. CDR3 DNA: TGTGCCAGCAGCGATGCATTGGTTTCCCCGGGGCAGCAGCTAGGGGCTTTCTTT. Its translation is CASSDALVSPGQQLGAFF. The rearrangement links TRBV9 to TRBJ1-1, with D possibly matching TRBD1 (5 bases). V shed 3 bases and J shed 11 bases, with 32 bases lying between them. This CDR3 is 18 amino acids long. Germline V CDR1 and CDR2: SGDLS, YYNGEE.

There are a few counts of this clone. This CDR3 reads CASSWAEGGYTF. CDR3 DNA sequence: TGTGCCAGTAGTTGGGCAGAGGGAGGCTACACCTTC. The V gene is TRBV19, the J gene TRBJ1-2, with D unresolved. CDR1 and CDR2 (germline): LNHDA, SQIVND (reference sequence). The CDR3 sequence is 12 residues long. V lost 5 bases and J lost 8, with 12 bases in between.

The chain employs TRBV13 and TRBJ2-7, with TRBD2 as a possible D gene (5 bases). Germline-derived CDR1 and CDR2 are PRHDT and FYEKMQ (reference sequence). Trimming removed 3 bases from V and 3 bases from J, with 27 bases in between. The CDR3 contains 19 residues. The CDR3 protein is CASSFTADKSSLKDYEQYF. CDR3 nucleotide sequence: TGTGCCAGCAGCTTTACGGCAGACAAATCTAGCCTTAAGGACTACGAGCAGTACTTC.

This clone was counted between two and nine times. CDR3 nucleotide sequence: TGCAGCGTTGCTCAGGTACGGGACACTGAAGCTTTCTTT. It translates to CSVAQVRDTEAFF. J is TRBJ1-1 and V is TRBV29-1, with D unresolved. Deletions cut 4 bases from V and 3 bases from J, with 12 bases between. Germline V CDR1 and CDR2: SQVTM, ANQGSEA. This CDR3 is 13 amino acids long.

This clone was seen a few times. The rearrangement joins TRBV9 to TRBJ2-1; TRBD2 aligns across 11 bases. Germline V CDR1 and CDR2: SGDLS, YYNGEE. The CDR3 has 15 residues. The V and J ends lost 6 bases and 7 bases, in that order; junction bases with no gene match: 9. DNA of the CDR3: TGTGCCAGCACCTCTGGGACTAGCGGATCTAATGAGCAGTTCTTC. As protein: CASTSGTSGSNEQFF.

This sequence joins TRBV28 and TRBJ2-7; 7 bases are shared with TRBD2. The CDR3 length is 15 residues. Germline V lookup: CDR1 MDHEN, CDR2 SYDVKM. V shed 6 bases and J 5 bases; nucleotides not matched to a gene: 13. Written as DNA, the CDR3 is TGTGCCAGCAGCCCTCATGGCGGGGGTACGAACGAGCAGTACTTC. Its translation is CASSPHGGGTNEQYF.